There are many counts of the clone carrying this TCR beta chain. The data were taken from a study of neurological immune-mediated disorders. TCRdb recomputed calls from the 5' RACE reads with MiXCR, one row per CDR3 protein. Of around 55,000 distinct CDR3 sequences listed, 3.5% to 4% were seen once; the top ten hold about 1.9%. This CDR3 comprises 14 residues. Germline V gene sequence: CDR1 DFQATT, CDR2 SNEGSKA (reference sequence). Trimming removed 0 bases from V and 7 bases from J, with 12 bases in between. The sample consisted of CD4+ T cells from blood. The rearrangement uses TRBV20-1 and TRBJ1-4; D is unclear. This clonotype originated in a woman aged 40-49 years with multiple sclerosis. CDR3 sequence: CSARDSGSGEKLFF. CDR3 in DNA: TGCAGTGCTAGAGATAGCGGGTCTGGTGAAAAACTGTTTTTT.